Below are 30 T cell receptor beta chains sequenced from a single sample in a study of T cell changes during pregnancy in multiple sclerosis. The assay was immunoSEQ multiplex PCR, and TCRdb's table has in-frame clones only and misses some. In the table there are about 75,000 clones, 80% to 90% of which are singletons. The sequencing here drew on peripheral blood, taken in the first trimester of pregnancy. All receptors come from a female donor in good health, enrolled as a control in a pregnancy study.

The chain combines TRBV2 with TRBJ1-1; perhaps TRBD1 as D (6 bases). This CDR3 region has 15 residues. The V end was cut by 7 bases, the J end by 1 base, with 16 bases between. Germline values: CDR1 SNHLY, CDR2 FYNNEI. CDR3: CASTPRAGANTEAFF. For the CDR3, the DNA is TGTGCCAGCACCCCAAGGGCAGGGGCGAACACTGAAGCTTTCTTT.

The gene calls are TRBV28 and TRBJ2-3; D call uncertain. Trimming removed 3 bases from V and 1 base from J, with 11 bases in between. This CDR3 comprises 15 residues. Germline lookup yields CDR1 MDHEN and CDR2 SYDVKM. The CDR3 protein is CASSFPMAGTDTQYF. In DNA form, the CDR3 reads TGTGCCAGCAGTTTCCCCATGGCCGGCACAGATACGCAGTATTTT.

This clone was seen a handful of times. The rearrangement uses TRBV19 and TRBJ2-7; 9 bases are shared with TRBD1. Germline-derived CDR1 and CDR2 are LNHDA and SQIVND (reference sequence). With 7 bases clipped from V and 5 bases from J, the junction kept 9 bases outside the gene matches. The CDR3 has 14 amino acids. The CDR3 nucleotides read TGTGCCAGTACCGGACAGGGGTCGGTCGACGAGCAGTACTTC. Translated: CASTGQGSVDEQYF.

The rearrangement joins TRBV19 to TRBJ1-1, with a weak D call TRBD1 (6 bases). In germline, CDR1 is LNHDA, CDR2 SQIVND (reference sequence). Trimming removed 5 bases from V and 8 bases from J, with 24 bases in between. The CDR3 runs to 16 residues. The CDR3 DNA is TGTGCCAGTAGTGCATCACAGGGTTTGGTTGGGGCGGAAGCTTTCTTT. It specifies CASSASQGLVGAEAFF.

This clone was seen more than once but under ten times. Compared with germline, one end of the junction differs, possibly owing to a read error. V and J are TRBV7-9 and TRBJ1-1; tentatively, D is TRBD1 (6 bases). In germline, CDR1 is SEHNR, CDR2 FQNEAQ (reference sequence). There are 15 residues in the CDR3. The CDR3: CASSPKVGIQGTFPF. Written as DNA, the CDR3 is TGTGCCAGCAGCCCTAAGGTGGGGATACAGGGAACCTTTCCCTTT. Looking up the rest from reference TRBV7-9 and TRBJ1-1 gives the full variable domain: DTGVSQNPRHKITKRGQNVTFRCDPISEHNRLYWYRQTLGQGPEFLTYFQNEAQLEKSRLLSDRFSAERPKGSFSTLEIQRTEQGDSAMYLCASSPKVGIQGTFPFGQGTRLTVV.

This chain uses TRBV18 with TRBJ2-2, with D hard to call. V was pared by 1 base and J by 0 bases, with 6 bases between. CDR1 KGHSH and CDR2 LQKENI come from the germline V gene. The CDR3 has 15 amino acids. CDR3 protein: CASSPLTANTGELFF. CDR3 nucleotides: TGTGCCAGCTCACCACTTACAGCGAACACCGGGGAGCTGTTTTTT.

The chain combines TRBV29-1 with TRBJ2-2, with TRBD1 identical over 9 bases. V dropped 6 bases and J dropped 1; count of bases not matched to a gene: 0. Germline V gives CDR1 SQVTM, CDR2 ANQGSEA. The CDR3 totals 13 residues. The CDR3 region has the DNA TGCAGCGTGGGACAGGGGAACACCGGGGAGCTGTTTTTT. As protein: CSVGQGNTGELFF.

The rearrangement links TRBV19 to TRBJ2-1, with 14 bases lining up with TRBD2. Per germline, CDR1 LNHDA and CDR2 SQIVND (reference sequence). There are 17 residues in the CDR3. V shed 8 bases and J 3 bases; nucleotides not matched to a gene: 9. The CDR3 is CASLGRTSGRIYNEQFF. The CDR3 DNA follows: TGTGCCAGTCTTGGGAGGACTAGCGGGAGGATCTACAATGAGCAGTTCTTC.

As DNA, the CDR3 is TGTGCCAGCAGTTACTCCTTTGTCCGCGCCTACGAGCAGTACTTC. Translated: CASSYSFVRAYEQYF. The gene calls are TRBV6-5 and TRBJ2-7; D is unresolved. This CDR3 has 15 residues. Germline loops: CDR1 MNHEY, CDR2 SVGAGI. The V gene lost 0 bases and the J gene lost 2 bases, with 11 bases spanning the gap.

V usage is TRBV19 and J usage is TRBJ1-2, with D perhaps matching TRBD1 (6 bases). The CDR3 sequence is 15 residues long. Germline V gene lookup returns CDR1 LNHDA and CDR2 SQIVND (reference sequence). V dropped 6 bases and J dropped 3 bases, with 17 bases sitting between them. In DNA form, the CDR3 reads TGTGCCAGTAGAGACCTATACAGGGCCGACTATGGCTACACCTTC. It yields the protein CASRDLYRADYGYTF. The variable domain in full, with the rest retrieved from reference TRBV19 and TRBJ1-2, is DGGITQSPKYLFRKEGQNVTLSCEQNLNHDAMYWYRQDPGQGLRLIYYSQIVNDFQKGDIAEGYSVSREKKESFPLTVTSAQKNPTAFYLCASRDLYRADYGYTFGSGTRLTVV.

The chain recombines TRBV2 with TRBJ2-2; 7 positions match TRBD1. The length of the CDR3 is 15 residues. Germline assignment: CDR1 SNHLY and CDR2 FYNNEI. J lost 0 bases, V lost 6 bases, and 4 bases had no gene match. CDR3 in DNA: TGTGCCAGCAGGAACGGACAGGCGAACACCGGGGAGCTGTTTTTT. As protein: CASRNGQANTGELFF.

This clone was found many times. The chain uses TRBV19 and TRBJ1-2, with TRBD1 as a possible D gene (5 bases). Germline assignment: CDR1 LNHDA and CDR2 SQIVND (reference sequence). The V gene lost 7 bases and the J gene lost 8 bases, with 23 bases spanning the gap. There are 15 residues in the CDR3. The CDR3 sequence: CASKETEIDPRGYTF. As DNA, the CDR3 is TGTGCCAGTAAAGAGACAGAAATTGATCCCCGCGGCTACACCTTC.

This chain links TRBV25-1 with TRBJ2-5, with 14 bases that match TRBD2. The V segment lost 3 bases and the J segment 4 bases; nucleotides outside the gene matches: 7. CDR3 length equals 17 residues. Germline values: CDR1 MGHDK, CDR2 SYGVNS. The CDR3 coding sequence is TGTGCCAGCAGTGACCCCGGGACTAGCGGGGGCGGAGAGACCCAGTACTTC. Its protein product is CASSDPGTSGGGETQYF.

The chain joins TRBV14 to TRBJ1-4; 7 positions agree with TRBD1. V dropped 3 bases and J dropped 7; count of bases not matched to a gene: 5. The CDR3 has 14 residues. Per the germline V gene, CDR1 is SGHDN and CDR2 is FVKESK. The CDR3 region is CASSQTGWSEKLFF. The DNA for the CDR3 is TGTGCCAGCAGCCAGACAGGGTGGAGTGAAAAACTGTTTTTT.

The chain links TRBV10-3 to TRBJ1-5; 7 bases map to TRBD1. The CDR3 sequence is 16 residues long. V lost 3 bases and J lost 0; bases outside the gene matches: 5. Germline V gene sequence: CDR1 ENHRY, CDR2 SYGVKD. The CDR3 sequence is CAISERGLDSNQPQHF. CDR3 sequence (DNA): TGTGCCATCAGTGAAAGGGGGCTAGATAGCAATCAGCCCCAGCATTTT.

The rearrangement joins TRBV18 to TRBJ1-5; 8 bases align to TRBD1. Germline V gene sequence: CDR1 KGHSH, CDR2 LQKENI. The CDR3 contains 15 residues. V trimming: 5 bases; J trimming: 8 bases; junction bases outside the gene matches: 11. DNA of the CDR3: TGTGCCAGCTCAACCCAGGGGGCGAAGAGTGAGCCCCAGCATTTT. Its protein is CASSTQGAKSEPQHF.

The J gene is TRBJ2-7, the V gene TRBV7-6, with 7 positions matching TRBD2. The germline V gene has CDR1 SGHVS and CDR2 FNYEAQ. Trimming took 5 bases from V and 1 from J; bases not matched to a gene: 8. CDR3 length: 15 amino acids. The CDR3 DNA follows: TGTGCCAGCAGCCCCGGGGGAGGGACTTCCTACGAGCAGTACTTC. This gives the protein CASSPGGGTSYEQYF.

The rearrangement uses TRBV5-1 and TRBJ1-1, with 8 bases matching TRBD1. From germline, CDR1 is SGHRS and CDR2 YFSETQ. CDR3 length: 14 residues. The trim removed 2 bases at V and 7 bases at J, leaving 7 bases unmatched. The CDR3: CASSFLQGGSEAFF. The CDR3, as DNA: TGCGCCAGCAGCTTTCTACAGGGGGGGAGTGAAGCTTTCTTT.

This rearrangement joins TRBV5-1 to TRBJ1-1; the D is unclear. The V gene lost 5 bases and the J gene lost 3 bases, with 14 bases spanning the gap. CDR1 and CDR2 (germline): SGHRS, YFSETQ. This CDR3 region has 14 residues. For the CDR3, the DNA is TGCGCCAGCAGACTTCTCTCGGAGTACACTGAAGCTTTCTTT. Its protein product is CASRLLSEYTEAFF.

The rearrangement joins TRBV27 to TRBJ1-6; D possibly corresponds to TRBD1 (5 bases). The germline V gene has CDR1 MNHEY and CDR2 SMNVEV (reference sequence). The V end was cut by 7 bases, the J end by 5 bases, with 12 bases between. This CDR3 comprises 14 residues. This CDR3 is CASTQGGNNSPLHF. CDR3 nucleotide sequence: TGTGCCAGCACCCAGGGTGGGAATAATTCACCCCTCCACTTT.

J is TRBJ2-1 and V is TRBV9; 7 nucleotides line up with TRBD2. Germline V gene lookup returns CDR1 SGDLS and CDR2 YYNGEE. V shed 1 base, J shed 4 bases, and the junction held 8 bases outside the gene matches. This CDR3 is built from 16 residues. The CDR3 coding sequence is TGTGCCAGCAGCGTAACCCTGGGCGGGGGTTACAATGAGCAGTTCTTC. This encodes CASSVTLGGGYNEQFF. The entire variable domain, with the rest obtained from reference TRBV9 and TRBJ2-1, is as follows: DSGVTQTPKHLITATGQRVTLRCSPRSGDLSVYWYQQSLDQGLQFLIQYYNGEERAKGNILERFSAQQFPDLHSELNLSSLELGDSALYFCASSVTLGGGYNEQFFGPGTRLTVL.

The chain uses TRBV6-1 and TRBJ2-7; maybe TRBD1 (5 bases). This CDR3 is 16 amino acids long. The V end was cut by 1 base, the J end by 0 bases, with 13 bases between. Per the germline V gene, CDR1 is MNHNS and CDR2 is SASEGT. The CDR3 DNA reads as TGTGCCAGCAGTGAAGTTGGGGCCGTGAGCTCCTACGAGCAGTACTTC. It specifies CASSEVGAVSSYEQYF.

This clone was found a few times. The chain couples TRBV6-1 to TRBJ2-2, with D perhaps TRBD1 (6 bases). V lost 8 bases and J lost 9, with 16 bases in between. This CDR3 is built from 13 residues. Germline assignment: CDR1 MNHNS and CDR2 SASEGT. The CDR3 protein is CASPATGRRELFF. DNA of the CDR3: TGTGCCAGCCCTGCCACAGGGCGTCGGGAGCTGTTTTTT.

The V gene is TRBV18, the J gene TRBJ1-2, with 9 bases identical to TRBD1. With V trimmed by 5 bases and J by 4 bases, 5 bases remained unmatched. The germline gives CDR1 KGHSH, CDR2 LQKENI. The CDR3 is 14 residues long. DNA of the CDR3: TGTGCCAGCTCATCGGCGACAGGGGGCTATGGCTACACCTTC. Amino acid sequence: CASSSATGGYGYTF. The full variable domain, completed using reference TRBV18 and TRBJ1-2, is NAGVMQNPRHLVRRRGQEARLRCSPMKGHSHVYWYRQLPEEGLKFMVYLQKENIIDESGMPKERFSAEFPKEGPSILRIQQVVRGDSAAYFCASSSATGGYGYTFGSGTRLTVV.

This clone was observed a single time. This chain connects TRBV28 to TRBJ1-5, with a weak D call TRBD1 (5 bases). The CDR3 spans 15 residues. Germline V CDR1 and CDR2: MDHEN, SYDVKM. Trimming took 6 bases from V and 1 from J, leaving 13 bases between them. The CDR3 coding sequence is TGTGCCAGCAGCTCCATGGGGGGGAGCAATCAGCCCCAGCATTTT. Protein product: CASSSMGGSNQPQHF.

V and J are TRBV25-1 and TRBJ2-6; the D is unclear. Per germline, CDR1 MGHDK and CDR2 SYGVNS. CDR3 length equals 16 residues. With 0 bases removed from V and 0 bases from J, the gap between germline ends came to 6 bases. The CDR3 nucleotides read TGTGCCAGCAGTGAATACGGCGGCTCTGGGGCCAACGTCCTGACTTTC. Protein: CASSEYGGSGANVLTF.

The V gene is TRBV29-1, the J gene TRBJ2-3, with TRBD1 identical over 7 bases. The CDR3 sequence is 13 residues long. The germline V gene encodes CDR1 SQVTM and CDR2 ANQGSEA. J lost 2 bases, V lost 4 bases, and 3 bases had no gene match. CDR3 bases: TGCAGCGTTGGGGGGACAGTCACAGATACGCAGTATTTT. Translating gives CSVGGTVTDTQYF.

In its sample, this clone was seen a few times. V and J are TRBV6-1 and TRBJ2-7; 9 bases fit TRBD1. J gave up 5 bases and V 5 bases, and 4 bases lay outside the gene matches. The CDR3 totals 13 residues. From germline, CDR1 is MNHNS and CDR2 SASEGT. The CDR3 sequence: CASSRRDRDEQYF. CDR3 sequence (DNA): TGTGCCAGCAGTCGACGGGACAGGGACGAGCAGTACTTC.

The rearrangement uses TRBV5-4 and TRBJ1-4; TRBD1 matches at 7 bases. The germline V gene encodes CDR1 SGHNT and CDR2 YYREEE (reference sequence). The V gene end was trimmed by 5 bases and the J gene end by 5 bases; junction bases not matched to a gene: 6. The CDR3 has 14 amino acids. The CDR3 bases are TGTGCCAGCAGTTCAGACAGGGCCAATGAAAAACTGTTTTTT. It specifies CASSSDRANEKLFF.

The V call is TRBV5-1, the J call TRBJ2-5; 9 bases are a match to TRBD1. With 3 bases clipped from V and 6 bases from J, the junction kept 15 bases outside the gene matches. This CDR3 has 17 residues. The germline gives CDR1 SGHRS, CDR2 YFSETQ. This chain's CDR3 is CASSSPPGQGGFQTQYF. The CDR3 region has the DNA TGCGCCAGCAGCTCTCCTCCGGGACAGGGAGGGTTCCAGACCCAGTACTTC.